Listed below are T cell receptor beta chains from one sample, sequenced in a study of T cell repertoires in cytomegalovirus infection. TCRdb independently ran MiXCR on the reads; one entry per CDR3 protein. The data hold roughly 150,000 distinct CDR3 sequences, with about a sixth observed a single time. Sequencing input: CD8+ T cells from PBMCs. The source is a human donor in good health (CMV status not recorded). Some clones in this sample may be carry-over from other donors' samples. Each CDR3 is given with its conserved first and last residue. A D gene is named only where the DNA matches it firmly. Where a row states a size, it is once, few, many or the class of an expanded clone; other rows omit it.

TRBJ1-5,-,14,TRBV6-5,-,TGTGCCAGCAGTTACTCCTGGGGTAATCAGCCCCAGCATTTC,CASSYSWGNQPQHF
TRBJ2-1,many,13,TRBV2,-,TGTGCCAGCAGTGCAGGTCCGGGAGATGAGCAGTTCTTC,CASSAGPGDEQFF
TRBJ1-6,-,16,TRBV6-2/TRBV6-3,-,TGTGCCAGCAGCTATGTAAGGCCGGACCAGGATTCACCCCTCCACTTT,CASSYVRPDQDSPLHF
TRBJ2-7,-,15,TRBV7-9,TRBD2,TGTGCACCACTTTACCCGGCTAGCGGGAAATACGAGCAGTACTTC,CAPLYPASGKYEQYF
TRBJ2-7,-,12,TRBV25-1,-,TGTGCCAGCGGCGATCCAGGGGACGAGCAGTACTTC,CASGDPGDEQYF
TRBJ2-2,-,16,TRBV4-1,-,TGCGCCAGCAGCCCGCTTGGGGGCAGGGTCACCGGGGAGCTGTTTTTT,CASSPLGGRVTGELFF
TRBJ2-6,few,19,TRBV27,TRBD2,TGTGCCAGCAGGTTGACTAGCGGGGGGTTTCGCTCTGGGGCCAACGTCCTGACTTTC,CASRLTSGGFRSGANVLTF
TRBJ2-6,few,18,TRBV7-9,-,TGTGCCAGCAGCTCCCCTCGACAGGCGAACTCTGGGGCCAACGTCCTGACTTTC,CASSSPRQANSGANVLTF
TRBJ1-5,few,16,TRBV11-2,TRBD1,TGTGCCAGCAGCTCCGGGGGACAGGGAATCAATCAGCCCCAGCATTTT,CASSSGGQGINQPQHF
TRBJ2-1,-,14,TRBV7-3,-,TGTGCCAGCAGCTTAACGGGACTGAGAAATGAGCAGTTCTTC,CASSLTGLRNEQFF
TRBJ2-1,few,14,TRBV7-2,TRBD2,TGTGCCAGCAGCTCCCCGGGAGGACGCCATGAGCAGTTCTTC,CASSSPGGRHEQFF
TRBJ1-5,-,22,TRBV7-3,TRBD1,TGTGCCAGCAGCTTAATAGGGACAGGGGCGTTCAGCCCAGGGTTTAGCAATCAGCCCCAGCATTTT,CASSLIGTGAFSPGFSNQPQHF
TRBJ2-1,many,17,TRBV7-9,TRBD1,TGTGCCAGCAGCTCGTGGACAGGGTCAATTGACGACAATGAGCAGTTCTTC,CASSSWTGSIDDNEQFF
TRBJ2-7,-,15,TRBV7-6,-,TGTGCCAGCAGCGACCGATCGGCAGGGAGGAACGAGCAGTACTTC,CASSDRSAGRNEQYF
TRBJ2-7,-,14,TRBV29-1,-,TGCAGCGTTTATACAGCAGTCGGGGGCTACGAGCAGTACTTC,CSVYTAVGGYEQYF
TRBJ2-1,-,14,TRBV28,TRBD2,TGTGCCAGCAGTCCGGGGGGGAGCGCGTATGAGCAGTTCTTC,CASSPGGSAYEQFF
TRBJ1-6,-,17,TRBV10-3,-,TGTGCCATCAGCGCGGAGGTGGGGGTCGGAAGGGATTCACCCCTCCACTTT,CAISAEVGVGRDSPLHF
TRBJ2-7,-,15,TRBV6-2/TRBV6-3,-,TGTGCCAGCAGTCGCCCCGGCACCCGGGCAGGGGAGCAGTACTTC,CASSRPGTRAGEQYF
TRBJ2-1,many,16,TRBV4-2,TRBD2,TGTGCCAGCAGCCAAGAAGCCGGGGGGGCTCCCAATGAGCAGTTCTTC,CASSQEAGGAPNEQFF
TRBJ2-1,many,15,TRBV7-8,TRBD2,TGTGCCAGTTTCCCTGGGACTAGCGGGAACAATGAGCAGTTCTTC,CASFPGTSGNNEQFF
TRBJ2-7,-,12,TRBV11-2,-,TGTGCCAGCAGCTTTCGACGATACGAGCAGTACTTC,CASSFRRYEQYF
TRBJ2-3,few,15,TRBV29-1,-,TGCAGCGTTGAAGAGGGGGGCGGGCGCACAGATACGCAGTATTTT,CSVEEGGGRTDTQYF
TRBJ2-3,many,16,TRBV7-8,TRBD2,TGTGCCAGCAGCTTACTAGCGGGGGGGCCGACAGATACGCAGTATTTT,CASSLLAGGPTDTQYF
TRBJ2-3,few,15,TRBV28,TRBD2,TGTGCCAGCAGTTTATGGCGGGAGGGCACAGATACGCAGTATTTT,CASSLWREGTDTQYF
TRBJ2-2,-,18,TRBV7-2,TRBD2,TGTGCCAGCAGCTCCAGGGGGACTAGCGGGAGGGTACCCGGGGAGCTGTTTTTT,CASSSRGTSGRVPGELFF
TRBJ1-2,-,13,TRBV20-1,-,TGCAGTGCTAGAGATGGGACACACTATGGCTACACCTTC,CSARDGTHYGYTF
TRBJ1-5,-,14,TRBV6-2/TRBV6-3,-,TGTGCCAGCAGTTACTCGATACGGCGTCGGCCCCAGCATTTT,CASSYSIRRRPQHF
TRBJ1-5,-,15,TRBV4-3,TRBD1,TGCGCCAGCAGCCAAGATAGACAGGGGAATCAGCCCCAGCATTTT,CASSQDRQGNQPQHF
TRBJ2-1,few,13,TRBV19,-,TGTGCCAGTAGTATAGGGCAGTACAATGAGCAGTTCTTC,CASSIGQYNEQFF
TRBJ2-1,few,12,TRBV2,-,TGTGCCAGCAGTGAAGGCCCATCCGGGCAGTTCTTC,CASSEGPSGQFF
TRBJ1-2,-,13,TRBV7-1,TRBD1,TGTGCCTTGTGGACGGGGACAGACCAGAGCTACACCTTC,CALWTGTDQSYTF
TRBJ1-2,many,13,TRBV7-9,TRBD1,TGTGCCAGCAGTCTCGGACAGGACTATGGCTACACCTTC,CASSLGQDYGYTF
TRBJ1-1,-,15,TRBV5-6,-,TGTGCCAGCAGCCTAGGGGGGGGACTGTACACTGAAGCTTTCTTT,CASSLGGGLYTEAFF
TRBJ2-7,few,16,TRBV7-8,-,TGTGCCAGCAGCTTAGCCCCGGGAGAGACCGCCTACGAGCAGTACTTC,CASSLAPGETAYEQYF